This T cell receptor (beta chain) is drawn from a study of Graves' ophthalmopathy and Graves' hyperthyroidism (dated by TCRdb to 2016 to 2019). About the investigation overall: Peripheral blood samples were taken at the time of initial diagnosis, before any treatment was given. The study used signatures of the TCR beta repertoire to tell Graves' ophthalmopathy apart from Graves' hyperthyroidism and to predict which patients would progress to ophthalmopathy. In total, approximately 140 blood samples were TCR-sequenced: 40 to 45 ophthalmopathy, approximately 75 hyperthyroidism and some 17 hyperthyroidism-to-ophthalmopathy patients. A discovery set of 100 patients (43 ophthalmopathy, about 58 stable hyperthyroidism) was enrolled to explore V-J signatures distinguishing ophthalmopathy from hyperthyroidism. An independent validation cohort was composed of 18 hyperthyroidism patients and around 15 patients who later progressed from hyperthyroidism to ophthalmopathy. In six hyperthyroidism patients, T-cell repertoires of thyroid tissue and blood were compared. Once sampling was done, hyperthyroidism patients were given methimazole at a starting dose of 30 mg daily, while ophthalmopathy patients were given high-dose intravenous methylprednisolone. The 95 to 100 discovery patients were randomly divided into training and test sets at a 7:3 ratio.

Notes on this clonotype: Its cognate antigen has yet to be identified. The input lacks base qualities; no much larger clone sits a single base away.

The V and J ends are trimmed by 2 bases and 0 bases, leaving 14 bases between them. CDR1 and CDR2 are drawn from the germline V gene: MNHEY, SVGEGT. CDR3 length: 16 amino acids, cysteine to phenylalanine. Only the CDR3 region is kept as DNA, spanning 48 bases read in frame from base 1. TCR beta CDR3 regions were amplified from RNA transcripts for repertoire sequencing. The first round was an RT-PCR using HTBI primers with the Qiagen OneStep RT-PCR kit, and this first round was followed by a second-round multiplex PCR, then size selection and purification. Libraries were sequenced on an Illumina HiSeq2000 using paired-end 100 bp reads. Under the source paper's analysis protocol: SOAPnuke was used to process the reads, throwing out any read that had adapters, had uncalled bases, had a mean Phred below 15, or lacked an exact constant-primer or identifier match. High-quality paired reads were merged with COPE v1.2.5. Each unique nucleotide sequence was treated as a clonotype, and MiTCR v1.1 was used to align the clonotypes to the IMGT TRB V, D and J references. Only V-J combinations with frequency above 0.0001 were analysed, covering around 99% of repertoires. For each V-J combination, a TCR clonal expansion and chaos score was defined as the ratio of F50 clonal expansion to chaos observed in the TCRdist matrix. Features were reduced by Welch's t-statistics and random forest to around 14 V-J combinations, which fed a naive Bayes classifier. Thyroid-blood repertoire similarity was quantified with the Morisita-Horn index. TCRdb passed the public sequencing reads through fastp at Q25 and MiXCR, retaining productive beta sequences. Each record represents a unique CDR3 protein, reported with the most common genes and DNA among its rows. TCRdb's processing, not the authors', yielded these V and J calls. For this sample the table gives 200,000 to 250,000 distinct CDR3 sequences, of which under 30% were detected only once. The ten largest clonotypes hold approximately 8.6% of the sample.

Study-wide findings and limitations: In cross-validation, the 13-signature model distinguished ophthalmopathy from stable hyperthyroidism with 87.88% sensitivity and around 81% specificity, while in the test set the corresponding values were about 80% and 75%. Most expanded thyroid clonotypes with frequency above 0.001 were also detected in blood, suggesting blood repertoires may reflect the thyroid immune response. No statistical method was used to predetermine the sample size, and group allocation was not hidden from the investigators. In validation, the model predicted ophthalmopathy progression with more than 55% sensitivity and 72% to 80% specificity; some 13 predicted patients were CT-confirmed with GO in a median of roughly 6.8 months.

Ophthalmopathy patients had moderately to severely active disease, Clinical Activity Score of at least 3, NOSPECS grade of at least 4, and disease duration under 3 months. Anyone with other autoimmune diseases, uncontrolled infections, pregnancy or lactation was excluded from the study. Clinical symptoms, serum thyroxine, TRAb, thyroid ultrasound and orbital computed tomography were used for diagnosis. Using Ficoll-Paque density gradient centrifugation, PBMCs were isolated from roughly 9.2 ml of fresh peripheral blood. Trizol reagent was used to extract the total RNA, and its quality was then checked on an Agilent 2100 Bioanalyzer.

The source is a man over 45 with Graves' ophthalmopathy. Donor details come from another sample of the same person, matched by shared clones. The chain couples TRBV6-2 or TRBV6-3 to TRBJ2-7, with the D gene not clear enough to name. Sequencing was carried out using peripheral blood. CDR3 reads: CASSYPPGRSSYEQYF. Here is the DNA: TGTGCCAGCAGTTACCCCCCAGGAAGAAGCTCCTACGAGCAGTACTTC.